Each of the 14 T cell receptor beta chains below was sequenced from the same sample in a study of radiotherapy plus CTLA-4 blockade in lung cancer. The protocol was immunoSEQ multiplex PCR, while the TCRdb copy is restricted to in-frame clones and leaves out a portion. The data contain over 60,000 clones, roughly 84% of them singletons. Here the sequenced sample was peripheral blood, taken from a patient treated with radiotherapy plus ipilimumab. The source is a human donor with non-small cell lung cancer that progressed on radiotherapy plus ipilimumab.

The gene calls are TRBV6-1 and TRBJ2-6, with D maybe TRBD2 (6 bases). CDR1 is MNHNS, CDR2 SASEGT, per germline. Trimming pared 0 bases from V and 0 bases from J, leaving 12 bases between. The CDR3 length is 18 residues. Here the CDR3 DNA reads TGTGCCAGCAGTGAAGCTGAGCGGGCGAACTCTGGGGCCAACGTCCTGACTTTC. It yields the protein CASSEAERANSGANVLTF.

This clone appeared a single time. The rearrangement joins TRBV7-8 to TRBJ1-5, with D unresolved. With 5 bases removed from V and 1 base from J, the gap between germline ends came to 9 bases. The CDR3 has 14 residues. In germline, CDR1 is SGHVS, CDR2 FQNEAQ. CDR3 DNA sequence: TGTGCCAGCAGCGTGGACGGGAGCAATCAGCCCCAGCATTTT. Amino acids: CASSVDGSNQPQHF.

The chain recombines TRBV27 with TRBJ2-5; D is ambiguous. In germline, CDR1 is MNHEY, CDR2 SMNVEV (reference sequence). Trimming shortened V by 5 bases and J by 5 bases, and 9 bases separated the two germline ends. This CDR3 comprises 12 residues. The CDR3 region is CASSPAGETQYF. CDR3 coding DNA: TGTGCCAGCAGTCCCGCCGGGGAGACCCAGTACTTC.

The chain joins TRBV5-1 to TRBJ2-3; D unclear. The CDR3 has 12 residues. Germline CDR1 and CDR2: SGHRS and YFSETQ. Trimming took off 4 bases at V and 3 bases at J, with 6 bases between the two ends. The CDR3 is CASSQPTDTQYF. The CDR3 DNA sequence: TGCGCCAGCAGCCAGCCTACAGATACGCAGTATTTT.

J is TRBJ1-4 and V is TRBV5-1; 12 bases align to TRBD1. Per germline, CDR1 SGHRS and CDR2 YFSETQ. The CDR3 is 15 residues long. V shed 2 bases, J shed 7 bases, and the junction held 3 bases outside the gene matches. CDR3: CASSFKGQGAEKLFF. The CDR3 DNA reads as TGCGCCAGCAGCTTTAAGGGACAGGGGGCTGAAAAACTGTTTTTT. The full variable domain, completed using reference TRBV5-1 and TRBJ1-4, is KAGVTQTPRYLIKTRGQQVTLSCSPISGHRSVSWYQQTPGQGLQFLFEYFSETQRNKGNFPGRFSGRQFSNSRSEMNVSTLELGDSALYLCASSFKGQGAEKLFFGSGTQLSVL.

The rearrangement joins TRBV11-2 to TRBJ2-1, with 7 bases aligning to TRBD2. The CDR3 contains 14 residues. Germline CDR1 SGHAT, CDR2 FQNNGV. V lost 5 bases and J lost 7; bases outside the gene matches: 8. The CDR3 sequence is CASSMGGSWNEQFF. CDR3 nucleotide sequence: TGTGCCAGCAGCATGGGCGGGAGTTGGAATGAGCAGTTCTTC.

CDR3 residues: CASSQAYEQFF. CDR3 sequence (DNA): TGTGCCAGCAGCCAAGCATATGAGCAGTTCTTC. The chain joins TRBV4-2 to TRBJ2-1; D is unclear. Germline CDR1 LGHNA, CDR2 YNFKEQ. Trimming took 1 base from V and 8 from J, leaving 3 bases between them. The CDR3 sequence is 11 residues long.

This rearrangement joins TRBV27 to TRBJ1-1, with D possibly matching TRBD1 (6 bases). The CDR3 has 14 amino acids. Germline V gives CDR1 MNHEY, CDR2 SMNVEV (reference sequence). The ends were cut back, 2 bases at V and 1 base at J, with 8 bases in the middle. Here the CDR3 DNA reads TGTGCCAGCAGTTTACAGGGGAAGAACACTGAAGCTTTCTTT. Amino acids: CASSLQGKNTEAFF.

CDR3 in DNA: TGCGCCAGCAGTGAATGGAAAATTGAAAAACTGTTTTTT. Translation gives CASSEWKIEKLFF. The chain couples TRBV10-2 to TRBJ1-4; D unresolved. The germline gives CDR1 WSHSY, CDR2 SAAADI. V was pared by 3 bases and J by 7 bases, with 9 bases between. The CDR3 has 13 residues.

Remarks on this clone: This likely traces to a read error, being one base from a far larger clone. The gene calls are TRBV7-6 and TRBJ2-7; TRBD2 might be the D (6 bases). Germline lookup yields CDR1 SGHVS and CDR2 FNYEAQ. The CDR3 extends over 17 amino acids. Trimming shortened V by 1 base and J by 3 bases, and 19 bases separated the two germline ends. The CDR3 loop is CASSLVGGLGGYYEQYF. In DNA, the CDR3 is TGTGCCAGCAGCTTAGTGGGGGGTTTGGGCGGGTACTACGAGCAGTACTTC.

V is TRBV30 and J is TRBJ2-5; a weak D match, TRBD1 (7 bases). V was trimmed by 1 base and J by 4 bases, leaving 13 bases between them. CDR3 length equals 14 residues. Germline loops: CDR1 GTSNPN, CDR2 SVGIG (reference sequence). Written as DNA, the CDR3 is TGTGCCTGGAGTGGTCAGGGGGGTAGAGAGACCCAGTACTTC. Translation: CAWSGQGGRETQYF.

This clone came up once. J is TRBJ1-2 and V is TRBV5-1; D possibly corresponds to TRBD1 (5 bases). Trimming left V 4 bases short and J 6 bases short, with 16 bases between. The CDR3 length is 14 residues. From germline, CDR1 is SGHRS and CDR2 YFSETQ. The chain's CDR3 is CASSPGGGADGYTF. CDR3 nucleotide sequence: TGCGCCAGCAGCCCCGGGGGAGGGGCGGATGGCTACACCTTC.

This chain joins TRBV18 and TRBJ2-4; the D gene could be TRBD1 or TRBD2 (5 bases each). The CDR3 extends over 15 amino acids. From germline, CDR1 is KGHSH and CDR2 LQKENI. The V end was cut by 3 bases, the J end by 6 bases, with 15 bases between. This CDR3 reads CASSPFQAGGNIQYF. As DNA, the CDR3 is TGTGCCAGCTCACCTTTTCAGGCTGGGGGAAACATTCAGTACTTC.

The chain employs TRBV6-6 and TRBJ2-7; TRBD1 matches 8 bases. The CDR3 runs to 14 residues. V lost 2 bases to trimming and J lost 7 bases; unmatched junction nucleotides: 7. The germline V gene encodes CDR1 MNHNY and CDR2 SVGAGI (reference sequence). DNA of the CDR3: TGTGCCAGCAGTTACGGGCAGGGGGCCCCGGAGCAGTACGTC. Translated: CASSYGQGAPEQYV.